The 3 T cell receptor beta chains below come from one sample, sequenced in a study of T cell responses to AZD1222 COVID-19 vaccine. The protocol was immunoSEQ multiplex PCR, while the TCRdb copy is restricted to in-frame clones and leaves out a portion. The sample has under 200,000 clones, around 88% seen once. The sequences come from peripheral blood, collected 28 days after the second AZD1222 dose. The source is an adult who received the AZD1222 COVID-19 vaccine.

This chain links TRBV5-6 with TRBJ1-6; possibly TRBD1 for D (5 bases). CDR3 length equals 15 residues. Trimming stripped 0 bases from V and 8 bases from J, with 12 bases between. The germline gives CDR1 SGHDT, CDR2 YYEEEE. The CDR3 region is CASSLVSGQYSPLHF. The DNA of the CDR3 is TGTGCCAGCAGCTTGGTTTCCGGACAATATTCACCCCTCCACTTT.

The chain couples TRBV6-5 to TRBJ2-7; weak D call: TRBD1 (6 bases). V lost 2 bases, J lost 2 bases, and 10 bases lay in between. Germline V gives CDR1 MNHEY, CDR2 SVGAGI. The CDR3 contains 14 residues. The CDR3 sequence: CASSYPRDTYEQYF. Written as DNA, the CDR3 is TGTGCCAGCAGTTACCCCCGGGACACCTACGAGCAGTACTTC.

The CDR3 loop is CASSLGADYSNQPQHF. CDR3 nucleotide sequence: TGTGCCAGCAGCTTAGGGGCAGACTATAGCAATCAGCCCCAGCATTTT. The genes are TRBV7-8 and TRBJ1-5; D call uncertain. Between the trimmed V and J ends, which lost 1 base and 0 bases, there was a span of 10 bases. There are 16 residues in the CDR3. Germline-derived CDR1 and CDR2 are SGHVS and FQNEAQ.